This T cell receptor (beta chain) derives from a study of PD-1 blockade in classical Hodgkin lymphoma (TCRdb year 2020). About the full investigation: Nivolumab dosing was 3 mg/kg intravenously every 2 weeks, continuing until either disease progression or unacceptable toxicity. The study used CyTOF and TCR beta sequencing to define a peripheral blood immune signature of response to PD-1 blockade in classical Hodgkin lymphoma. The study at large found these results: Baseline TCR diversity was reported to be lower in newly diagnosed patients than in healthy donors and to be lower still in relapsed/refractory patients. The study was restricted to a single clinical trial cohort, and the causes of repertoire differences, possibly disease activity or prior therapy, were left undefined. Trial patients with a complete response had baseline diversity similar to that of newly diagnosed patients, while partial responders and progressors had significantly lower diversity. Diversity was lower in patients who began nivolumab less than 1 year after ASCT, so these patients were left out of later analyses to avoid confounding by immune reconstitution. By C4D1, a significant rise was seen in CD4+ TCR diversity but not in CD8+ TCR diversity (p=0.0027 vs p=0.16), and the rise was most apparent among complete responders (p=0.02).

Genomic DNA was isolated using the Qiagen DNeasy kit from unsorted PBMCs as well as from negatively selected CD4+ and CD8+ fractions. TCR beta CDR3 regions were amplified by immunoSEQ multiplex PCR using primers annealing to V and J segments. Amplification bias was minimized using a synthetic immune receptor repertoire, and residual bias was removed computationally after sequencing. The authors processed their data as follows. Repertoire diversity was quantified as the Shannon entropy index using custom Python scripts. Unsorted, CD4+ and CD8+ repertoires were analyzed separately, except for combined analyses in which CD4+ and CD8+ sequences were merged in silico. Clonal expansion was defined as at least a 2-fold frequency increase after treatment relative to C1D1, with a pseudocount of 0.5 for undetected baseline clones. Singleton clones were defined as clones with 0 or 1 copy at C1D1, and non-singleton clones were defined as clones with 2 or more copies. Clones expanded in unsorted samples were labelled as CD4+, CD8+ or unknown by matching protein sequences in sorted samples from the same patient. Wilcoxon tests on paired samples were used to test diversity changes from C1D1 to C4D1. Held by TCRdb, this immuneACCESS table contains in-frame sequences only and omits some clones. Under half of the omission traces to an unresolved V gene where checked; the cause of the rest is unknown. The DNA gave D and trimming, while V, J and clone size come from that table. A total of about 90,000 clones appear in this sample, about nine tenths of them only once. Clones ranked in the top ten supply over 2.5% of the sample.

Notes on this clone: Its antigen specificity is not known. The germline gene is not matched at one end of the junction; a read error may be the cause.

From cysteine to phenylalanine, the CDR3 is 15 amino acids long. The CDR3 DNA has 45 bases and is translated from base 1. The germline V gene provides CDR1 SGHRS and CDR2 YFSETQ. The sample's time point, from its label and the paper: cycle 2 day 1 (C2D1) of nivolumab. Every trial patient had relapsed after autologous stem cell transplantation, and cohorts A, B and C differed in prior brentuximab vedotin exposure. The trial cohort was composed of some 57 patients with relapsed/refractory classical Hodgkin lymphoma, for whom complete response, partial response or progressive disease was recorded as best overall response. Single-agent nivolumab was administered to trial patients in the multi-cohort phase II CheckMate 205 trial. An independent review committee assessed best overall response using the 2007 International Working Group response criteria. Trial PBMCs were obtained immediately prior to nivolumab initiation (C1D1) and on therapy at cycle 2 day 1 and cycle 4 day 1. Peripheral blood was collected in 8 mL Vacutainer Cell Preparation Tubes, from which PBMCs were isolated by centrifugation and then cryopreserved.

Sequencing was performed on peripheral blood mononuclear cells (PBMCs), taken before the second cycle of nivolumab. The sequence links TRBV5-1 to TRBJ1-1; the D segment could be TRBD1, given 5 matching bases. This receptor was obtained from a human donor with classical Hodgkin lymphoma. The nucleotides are TGCGCCAGCAGCTTAGAACAGGTCCTGAACGCTGAAGCTTTCTTT. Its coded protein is CASSLEQVLNAEAFF. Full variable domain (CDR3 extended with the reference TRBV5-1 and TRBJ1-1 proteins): KAGVTQTPRYLIKTRGQQVTLSCSPISGHRSVSWYQQTPGQGLQFLFEYFSETQRNKGNFPGRFSGRQFSNSRSEMNVSTLELGDSALYLCASSLEQVLNAEAFFGQGTRLTVV.